Described below is a single T cell receptor (beta chain) sequence and its context. CDR1 and CDR2 from the germline V gene are SGHTA and FQGNSA. CDR3 size: 16 residues. Trimming removed 2 bases from V and 5 bases from J, with 18 bases in between. These data belong to a study of radiotherapy plus CTLA-4 blockade in lung cancer. Generated by immunoSEQ multiplex PCR, the TCRdb table keeps only in-frame clones and is missing some. The sample includes roughly 110,000 clones, over 65% of them seen just once. The TCR sequence derives from a human donor with non-small cell lung cancer that progressed on radiotherapy plus ipilimumab. Some clones in this sample may be carry-over from other donors' samples. The input for sequencing was peripheral blood, taken from a patient treated with radiotherapy plus ipilimumab. The chain recombines TRBV7-2 with TRBJ1-2; TRBD1 is a possible D gene (5 bases). The CDR3, as DNA: TGTGCCAGCAGCTTAATTCTAGGGGACTTAGGGTATGGCTACACCTTC. Its translation: CASSLILGDLGYGYTF.